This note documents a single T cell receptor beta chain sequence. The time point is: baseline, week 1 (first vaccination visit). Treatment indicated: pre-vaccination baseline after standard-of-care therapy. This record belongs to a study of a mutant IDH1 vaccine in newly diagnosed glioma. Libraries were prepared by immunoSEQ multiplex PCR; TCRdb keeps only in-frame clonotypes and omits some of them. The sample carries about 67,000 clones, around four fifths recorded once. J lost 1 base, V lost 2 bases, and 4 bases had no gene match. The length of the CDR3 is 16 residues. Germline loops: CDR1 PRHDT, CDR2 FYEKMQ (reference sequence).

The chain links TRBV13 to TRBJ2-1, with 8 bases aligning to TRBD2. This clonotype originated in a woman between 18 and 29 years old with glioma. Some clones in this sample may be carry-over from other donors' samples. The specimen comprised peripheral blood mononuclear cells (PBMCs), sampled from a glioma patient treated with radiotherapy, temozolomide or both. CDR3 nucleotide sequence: TGTGCCAGCAGCTTAAGGACTAGCCGGTCCTACAATGAGCAGTTCTTC. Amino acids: CASSLRTSRSYNEQFF.